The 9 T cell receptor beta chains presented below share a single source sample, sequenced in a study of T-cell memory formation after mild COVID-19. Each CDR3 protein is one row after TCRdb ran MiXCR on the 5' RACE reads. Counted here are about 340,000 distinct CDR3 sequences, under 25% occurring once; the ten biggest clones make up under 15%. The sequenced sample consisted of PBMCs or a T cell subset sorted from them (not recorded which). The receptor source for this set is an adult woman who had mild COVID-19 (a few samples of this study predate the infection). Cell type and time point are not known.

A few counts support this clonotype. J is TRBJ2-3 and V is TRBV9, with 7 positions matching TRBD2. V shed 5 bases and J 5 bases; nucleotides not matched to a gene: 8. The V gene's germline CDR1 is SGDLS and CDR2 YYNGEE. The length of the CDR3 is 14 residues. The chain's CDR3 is CASSRGGGRDTQYF. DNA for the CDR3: TGTGCCAGCAGTCGTGGGGGGGGGAGAGATACGCAGTATTTT.

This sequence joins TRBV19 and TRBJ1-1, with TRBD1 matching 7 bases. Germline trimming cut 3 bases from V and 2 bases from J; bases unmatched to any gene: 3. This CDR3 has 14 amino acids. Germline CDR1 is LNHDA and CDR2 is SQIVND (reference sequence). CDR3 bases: TGTGCCAGTAGTATGGACAGGTTAAACACTGAAGCTTTCTTT. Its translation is CASSMDRLNTEAFF. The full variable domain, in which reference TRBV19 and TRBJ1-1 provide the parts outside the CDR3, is DGGITQSPKYLFRKEGQNVTLSCEQNLNHDAMYWYRQDPGQGLRLIYYSQIVNDFQKGDIAEGYSVSREKKESFPLTVTSAQKNPTAFYLCASSMDRLNTEAFFGQGTRLTVV.

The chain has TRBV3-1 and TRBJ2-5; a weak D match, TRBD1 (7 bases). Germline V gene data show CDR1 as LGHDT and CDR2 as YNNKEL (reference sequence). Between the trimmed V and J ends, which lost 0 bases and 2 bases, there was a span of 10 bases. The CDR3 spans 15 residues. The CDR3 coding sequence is TGTGCCAGCAGCCAAGAGGGGGGACAGCAAGAGACCCAGTACTTC. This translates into CASSQEGGQQETQYF.

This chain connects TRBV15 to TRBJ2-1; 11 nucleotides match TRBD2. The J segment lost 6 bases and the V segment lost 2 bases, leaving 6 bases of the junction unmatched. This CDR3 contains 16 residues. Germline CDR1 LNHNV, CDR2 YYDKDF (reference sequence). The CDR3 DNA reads TGTGCCACCAGCAGATCACTGACTAGCGGGATCAATGAGCAGTTCTTC. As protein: CATSRSLTSGINEQFF.

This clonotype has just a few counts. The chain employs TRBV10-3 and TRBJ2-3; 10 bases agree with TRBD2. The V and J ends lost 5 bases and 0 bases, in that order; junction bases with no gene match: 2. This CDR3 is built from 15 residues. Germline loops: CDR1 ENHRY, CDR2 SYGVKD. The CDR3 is CAISPSGGSTDTQYF. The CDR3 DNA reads TGTGCCATCAGTCCTAGCGGGGGAAGCACAGATACGCAGTATTTT.

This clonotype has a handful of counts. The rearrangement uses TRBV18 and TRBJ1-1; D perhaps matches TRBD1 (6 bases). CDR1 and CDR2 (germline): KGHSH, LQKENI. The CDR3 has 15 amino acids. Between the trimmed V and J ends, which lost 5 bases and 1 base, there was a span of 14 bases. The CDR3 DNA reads TGTGCCAGCTCAACAAGTCCGGGACAGAACACTGAAGCTTTCTTT. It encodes CASSTSPGQNTEAFF.

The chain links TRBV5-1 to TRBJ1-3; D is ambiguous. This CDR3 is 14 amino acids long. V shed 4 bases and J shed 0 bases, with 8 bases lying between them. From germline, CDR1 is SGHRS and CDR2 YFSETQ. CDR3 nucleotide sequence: TGCGCCAGCAGCCCGGGGAGCTCTGGAAACACCATATATTTT. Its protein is CASSPGSSGNTIYF.

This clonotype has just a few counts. CDR3 nucleotide sequence: TGTGCCAGCTCACCACCGACAGGGGCTGAAGCTTTCTTT. Translation gives CASSPPTGAEAFF. V usage is TRBV18 and J usage is TRBJ1-1, with 8 bases matching TRBD1. This CDR3 region has 13 residues. Germline-derived CDR1 and CDR2 are KGHSH and LQKENI. Unmatched junction bases numbered 0, after V lost 0 bases and J lost 6 bases.

CDR3 nucleotides: TGCGCCAGCAGCTTGTGGACTAGCGGCCAGAGGCAGTTCTTC. This codes for CASSLWTSGQRQFF. The chain employs TRBV5-1 and TRBJ2-1; 10 bases are a match to TRBD2. This CDR3 is built from 14 residues. The V gene's germline CDR1 is SGHRS and CDR2 YFSETQ. V was pared by 1 base and J by 12 bases, with 7 bases of the junction left unmatched.